A single T cell receptor (beta chain) is shown here with its context. J gave up 3 bases and V 0 bases, and 14 bases lay outside the gene matches. The V gene's germline CDR1 is LGHDT and CDR2 YNNKEL (reference sequence). The CDR3 is made up of 19 amino acids. This record comes from a study of blood T cell repertoires in COVID-19. Background on the study: T cells, B-cell-depleted T cells, or PBMCs supplied cDNA or gDNA.

Methods used by the authors: Scientists estimated how many nucleated cells there were by amplifying reference gene primers. Clones were read by immunoSEQ multiplex PCR, and TCRdb kept only the in-frame ones, dropping some. The V and J calls and clone size come from that table; D and trimming were worked out from the DNA. The profile shows around 310,000 clones, approximately 88% of them singletons. The specimen sequenced was PBMCs or T cells enriched from blood (not recorded which). The chain recombines TRBV3-1 (or the pseudogene TRBV3-2) with TRBJ2-3, with 8 bases identical to TRBD1. This clonotype was obtained from a young man who had recovered from COVID-19. CDR3 nucleotides: TGTGCCAGCAGCCAAGATCTTTTCCGCGACAGGGGTGGTACAGATACGCAGTATTTT. Its protein is CASSQDLFRDRGGTDTQYF.